This T cell receptor (beta chain) was retrieved from a study of blood T cells in healthy people across ages. Study as a whole: Using template switching, researchers captured about one barcoded beta molecule for each two T cells.

The CDR3 extends over 15 amino acids. Germline V gene sequence: CDR1 SGHDN, CDR2 FVKESK. This clonotype was observed a few times. The authors ran a second PCR of 7 to 11 cycles using a sample-barcoded 5' primer and a J-beta primer mix. TCRdb reprocessed the 5' RACE reads via MiXCR and lists one record per CDR3 protein. The sample carries 1.5 million or so distinct CDR3 sequences, roughly 40% recorded once. Material: blood. The sequence derives from a woman between 18 and 29 years old in good health. The chain recombines TRBV14 with TRBJ2-4, with 8 bases lining up with TRBD2. The DNA end lines up better with TRBJ2-7; the J call may be wrong. In DNA form, the CDR3 reads TGTGCCAGCAGCCAATTTAGCGGGGCCCCCTACGAGCAGTACTTC. Its protein product is CASSQFSGAPYEQYF.